This T cell receptor beta chain was captured in a study of shared clonotypes between healthy human individuals. Authors' data handling: As immunoSEQ supplied junction-only sequences (without quality scores), filtering differed. Here immunoSEQ multiplex PCR was the method, and the copy in TCRdb shows in-frame clones only, minus some. V, J and clone size are taken as reported in that table, and D and trimming were inferred from the DNA itself. The sample includes under 600,000 clones, around 97% seen only once; the top ten take approximately 0.057%. Sequencing was carried out using naive CD4+ T cells sorted from blood. Subset defined: CD45RA+ positively selected. The receptor's source is a woman under 40 in good health.

CDR3 sequence (DNA): TGCGCCAGCAGCCCAACTAGCGGGAGTGTTCTAGATACGCAGTATTTT. Translation: CASSPTSGSVLDTQYF. The chain has TRBV5-1 and TRBJ2-3; 11 bases align to TRBD2. With V trimmed by 4 bases and J by 5 bases, 9 bases remained unmatched. The germline gives CDR1 SGHRS, CDR2 YFSETQ. This CDR3 is 16 amino acids long.